This T cell receptor beta chain was recovered during a study of OX40 agonist ivuxolimab in advanced cancers. Study-level background: Allowance was made for prior anti-PD-1, anti-PD-L1 or anti-CTLA-4 therapy, and 40% to 45% had some. Three patients responded partially, comprising one with hepatocellular carcinoma and two with cutaneous melanoma. General observations from the study: Specificity for antigen went undetermined in the expanded peripheral T cells.

This clone was seen a single time. What it binds is not known. The CDR3 has 16 residues. V lost 3 bases, J lost 8 bases, and 18 bases lay in between. From germline, CDR1 is SGHRS and CDR2 YFSETQ. Sequencing used immunoSEQ multiplex PCR; TCRdb keeps in-frame clones, though not all of them. The profile covers roughly 70,000 clones, with around 86% appearing a single time and about 6.9% taken by the ten largest. The receptor was isolated from an adult with an advanced solid tumor such as melanoma, head and neck, liver or kidney cancer. The input for sequencing was CD4+ or CD8+ T cells sorted from blood, taken in a trial of the OX40 agonist ivuxolimab. V usage is TRBV5-1 and J usage is TRBJ1-6; possibly TRBD1 for D (5 bases). The chain's CDR3 is CASSSSPGLTYSPLHF. The CDR3 nucleotides are TGCGCCAGCAGCTCGTCTCCGGGACTGACTTATTCACCCCTCCACTTT.